A single sample is the source of the 20 T cell receptor beta chains below, sequenced in a study of blood T cell repertoires in COVID-19. This table comes from immunoSEQ multiplex PCR, and its TCRdb copy is limited to in-frame clones, with some not included. The sample has roughly 310,000 clones; around 90% are singletons. The sequenced sample was PBMCs or T cells enriched from blood (not recorded which). These receptors came from a man in his fifties or sixties who had recovered from COVID-19.

The rearrangement joins TRBV5-1 to TRBJ2-1; 12 nucleotides align to TRBD2. Germline CDR1 is SGHRS and CDR2 is YFSETQ. V lost 1 base to trimming and J lost 10 bases; unmatched junction nucleotides: 6. This CDR3 spans 15 amino acids. This CDR3 reads CASSLMTSGSPEQFF. The CDR3 nucleotides read TGCGCCAGCAGCTTGATGACTAGCGGGAGTCCAGAGCAGTTCTTC.

This rearrangement joins TRBV12-3 or TRBV12-4 to TRBJ2-3, with D uncertain. The CDR3 has 12 amino acids. V was trimmed by 2 bases and J by 4 bases, leaving 4 bases between them. The CDR3 region is CASSLFADTQYF. The DNA for the CDR3 is TGTGCCAGCAGTTTATTCGCAGATACGCAGTATTTT.

This chain uses TRBV7-9 with TRBJ2-3; 7 bases agree with TRBD2. Germline values: CDR1 SEHNR, CDR2 FQNEAQ (reference sequence). CDR3 length equals 14 residues. V lost 2 bases to trimming and J lost 4 bases; unmatched junction nucleotides: 3. The CDR3 here is CASSLLLAPDTQYF. For the CDR3, the DNA is TGTGCCAGCAGCTTACTACTAGCGCCAGATACGCAGTATTTT.

J is TRBJ1-1 and V is TRBV5-1; D is ambiguous. CDR1 is SGHRS and CDR2 is YFSETQ in the germline V gene. There are 12 residues in the CDR3. V was clipped by 0 bases and J by 8 bases, with 8 bases between them. This CDR3 is CASSLDFREAFF. CDR3 nucleotides: TGCGCCAGCAGCTTGGATTTCAGGGAAGCTTTCTTT.

This chain uses TRBV10-1 with TRBJ1-6, with D maybe TRBD1 (6 bases). The CDR3 runs 18 residues. Trimming removed 4 bases at V and 0 bases at J, with 16 bases between. In germline, CDR1 is WNHNN, CDR2 SYGVQD (reference sequence). Here the CDR3 DNA reads TGCGCCAGCAGTGTAGTTGGGGGCGCGAGCTCCTATAATTCACCCCTCCACTTT. The encoded protein is CASSVVGGASSYNSPLHF.

J is TRBJ2-7 and V is TRBV15, with 11 bases aligning to TRBD1. Germline V lookup: CDR1 LNHNV, CDR2 YYDKDF (reference sequence). J lost 1 base, V lost 0 bases, and 2 bases had no gene match. This CDR3 is built from 16 residues. CDR3 sequence: CATSRDWDRGSYEQYF. DNA of the CDR3: TGTGCCACCAGCAGAGATTGGGACAGGGGGTCCTACGAGCAGTACTTC.

The rearrangement links TRBV27 to TRBJ1-2; a weak D match, TRBD1 (5 bases). The CDR3 length is 13 residues. V was shortened by 3 bases and J by 5 bases, with 10 bases between the two germline ends. Germline-derived CDR1 and CDR2 are MNHEY and SMNVEV (reference sequence). This chain's CDR3 is CASSFPSGYGYTF. In DNA, the CDR3 is TGTGCCAGCAGTTTCCCCTCAGGGTATGGCTACACCTTC.

As concerns this clone: Other DNA sequences in the sample encode the same CDR3. J is TRBJ2-3 and V is TRBV15; tentative D call: TRBD1 (6 bases). Trimming pared 4 bases from V and 1 base from J, leaving 9 bases between. This CDR3 spans 14 amino acids. CDR1 is LNHNV and CDR2 is YYDKDF in the germline V gene (reference sequence). CDR3 nucleotide sequence: TGTGCCACCAGCACCCGACAGGGCACAGATACGCAGTATTTT. Translation: CATSTRQGTDTQYF.

The V call is TRBV19, the J call TRBJ2-3; 9 bases map to TRBD2. After removal of 4 bases from V and 5 bases from J, the junction contained 4 bases not matched to a gene. Germline V gene sequence: CDR1 LNHDA, CDR2 SQIVND (reference sequence). The CDR3 has 14 residues. CDR3 loop: CASSTIAGVDTQYF. The CDR3 DNA reads as TGTGCCAGTAGTACCATAGCGGGGGTAGATACGCAGTATTTT.

The chain is built from TRBV12-3 or TRBV12-4 and TRBJ2-3; D uncertain. With 9 bases removed from V and 5 bases from J, the gap between germline ends came to 12 bases. This CDR3 region has 12 residues. The CDR3 loop is CASGRTRDTQYF. DNA of the CDR3: TGTGCCAGTGGTCGAACAAGAGATACGCAGTATTTT.

The rearrangement links TRBV15 to TRBJ2-1; 7 nucleotides match TRBD1. The CDR3 runs 16 residues. V lost 6 bases and J lost 3; bases outside the gene matches: 11. Looked up from germline, CDR1 is LNHNV and CDR2 is YYDKDF (reference sequence). Written as DNA, the CDR3 is TGTGCCACCAGTTCCGACACAGGGGCAAACTACAATGAGCAGTTCTTC. This translates into CATSSDTGANYNEQFF. The full variable domain, in which reference TRBV15 and TRBJ2-1 provide the parts outside the CDR3, is DAMVIQNPRYQVTQFGKPVTLSCSQTLNHNVMYWYQQKSSQAPKLLFHYYDKDFNNEADTPDNFQSRRPNTSFCFLDIRSPGLGDTAMYLCATSSDTGANYNEQFFGPGTRLTVL.

This rearrangement joins TRBV7-6 to TRBJ2-2, with 8 bases fitting TRBD2. The CDR3 covers 16 residues. The germline V gene encodes CDR1 SGHVS and CDR2 FNYEAQ. V gave up 3 bases and J gave up 7 bases; unmatched junction bases: 10. As DNA, the CDR3 is TGTGCCAGCAGCTTCTCCTCGGGACTAGTAGGCGGGGAGCTGTTTTTT. Translation gives CASSFSSGLVGGELFF. The entire variable domain, with the rest obtained from reference TRBV7-6 and TRBJ2-2, is as follows: GAGVSQSPRYKVTKRGQDVALRCDPISGHVSLYWYRQALGQGPEFLTYFNYEAQQDKSGLPNDRFSAERPEGSISTLTIQRTEQRDSAMYRCASSFSSGLVGGELFFGEGSRLTVL.

This rearrangement joins TRBV5-1 to TRBJ2-3; 7 bases align to TRBD1. The V and J ends lost 1 base and 4 bases, in that order; junction bases with no gene match: 3. This CDR3 is 14 amino acids long. Germline V gene data show CDR1 as SGHRS and CDR2 as YFSETQ. The CDR3 nucleotides are TGCGCCAGCAGCTTGCAGGGGGTGTCAGATACGCAGTATTTT. This sequence encodes CASSLQGVSDTQYF.

This chain uses TRBV6-5 with TRBJ1-5; 10 positions match TRBD1. The germline CDR1 and CDR2 sequences are MNHEY and SVGAGI. V shed 2 bases, J shed 6 bases, and the junction held 7 bases outside the gene matches. The CDR3 extends over 16 amino acids. CDR3 sequence (DNA): TGTGCCAGCAGTTACCCGACAGGGGGCGGGGGTCAGCCCCAGCATTTT. It specifies CASSYPTGGGGQPQHF.

The chain couples TRBV12-3 or TRBV12-4 to TRBJ1-6, with D unclear. This CDR3 has 13 residues. V was cut by 3 bases and J by 10 bases, with 10 bases left in between. This CDR3 reads CASSFESRSPLHF. The CDR3 nucleotides read TGTGCCAGCAGTTTTGAATCGCGGTCACCCCTCCACTTT.

The V call is TRBV6-5, the J call TRBJ1-1; 7 bases map to TRBD1. The CDR3 loop spans 13 amino acids. The V and J ends lost 6 bases and 1 base, in that order; junction bases with no gene match: 2. Germline V gene sequence: CDR1 MNHEY, CDR2 SVGAGI. CDR3 region: CASSNRGNTEAFF. In nucleotides, the CDR3 is TGTGCCAGCAGCAACAGGGGGAACACTGAAGCTTTCTTT.

This chain connects TRBV6-1 to TRBJ1-4, with a weak D call TRBD1 (6 bases). CDR1 is MNHNS, CDR2 SASEGT, per germline. The ends were cut back, 4 bases at V and 5 bases at J, with 17 bases in the middle. The CDR3 loop spans 16 amino acids. The DNA for the CDR3 is TGTGCCAGCAGTGCCAGCGCGGGGGCGGGCAATGAAAAACTGTTTTTT. It is translated as CASSASAGAGNEKLFF.

The chain carries TRBV27 and TRBJ2-6, with TRBD1 identical over 8 bases. CDR1 is MNHEY, CDR2 SMNVEV, per germline (reference sequence). This CDR3 has 20 amino acids. J lost 1 base, V lost 0 bases, and 11 bases had no gene match. The CDR3 reads CASSLSGQAFYLSGANVLTF. DNA of the CDR3: TGTGCCAGCAGTTTATCGGGACAGGCTTTTTACTTGTCTGGGGCCAACGTCCTGACTTTC.

The V and J genes are TRBV6-5 and TRBJ2-5; a possible D gene is TRBD2 (5 bases). Germline V gene data show CDR1 as MNHEY and CDR2 as SVGAGI. Trimming took off 0 bases at V and 10 bases at J, with 15 bases between the two ends. This CDR3 contains 14 residues. Here the CDR3 DNA reads TGTGCCAGCAGTTACTCGAGCGGACCAGCGGACCAGTACTTC. Translating gives CASSYSSGPADQYF.

The rearrangement uses TRBV18 and TRBJ1-2; TRBD1 is a possible D gene (5 bases). Trimming took 2 bases from V and 0 from J, leaving 13 bases between them. The germline gives CDR1 KGHSH, CDR2 LQKENI. The CDR3 is 16 residues long. The CDR3 spells CASSPVPDTANYGYTF. The CDR3 nucleotides read TGTGCCAGCTCACCAGTGCCGGACACAGCTAACTATGGCTACACCTTC.